The 10 T cell receptor beta chains given below trace back to one sample, sequenced in a study of STAT5B mutations in CD4+ large granular lymphocyte leukemia (dated by TCRdb to the early 2020s). The library was obtained by the immunoSEQ multiplex PCR assay. Not all clones reach the TCRdb copy of this immuneACCESS table, which keeps in-frame sequences only. Checked studies attribute under half of the gap to unresolved V genes and leave the rest unexplained. Across this sample there are about 21,000 clones, with approximately 75% seen only once. The ten most abundant clones make up less than 5% of the sample. Sequenced sample: CD4+ T cells from blood buffy coats. These TCRs come from a human donor in good health.

The chain couples TRBV28 to TRBJ2-1, with D possibly matching TRBD1 (6 bases). Deletions cut 2 bases from V and 3 bases from J, with 11 bases between. Looked up from germline, CDR1 is MDHEN and CDR2 is SYDVKM. The CDR3 consists of 15 residues. The CDR3 region is CASSLPWDNYNEQFF. CDR3 DNA sequence: TGTGCCAGCAGTTTACCCTGGGACAACTACAATGAGCAGTTCTTC.

V usage is TRBV27 and J usage is TRBJ1-2; weak D call: TRBD1 (6 bases). V was trimmed by 6 bases and J by 6 bases, leaving 11 bases between them. Per the germline V gene, CDR1 is MNHEY and CDR2 is SMNVEV (reference sequence). The length of the CDR3 is 12 residues. In DNA, the CDR3 is TGTGCCAGCAGCGATAAGGGGGATGGCTACACCTTC. As protein: CASSDKGDGYTF.

The CDR3 DNA follows: TGTGCCAGCAAGAGAGGGACACGCAATTCACCCCTCCACTTT. Translation: CASKRGTRNSPLHF. This chain connects TRBV6-5 to TRBJ1-6, with D possibly being TRBD1 (6 bases). Germline loops: CDR1 MNHEY, CDR2 SVGAGI. This CDR3 comprises 14 residues. V was trimmed by 7 bases and J by 7 bases, leaving 14 bases between them.

Only a few counts were recorded for this clone. This sequence joins TRBV27 and TRBJ1-1; D uncertain. This CDR3 contains 13 residues. Germline V lookup: CDR1 MNHEY, CDR2 SMNVEV (reference sequence). V was trimmed by 4 bases and J by 5 bases, leaving 11 bases between them. CDR3 nucleotides: TGTGCCAGCAGTTCCCTGTATAGGACTGAAGCTTTCTTT. Translated: CASSSLYRTEAFF.

This clone was counted a few times. The chain carries TRBV30 and TRBJ1-5; the match to TRBD1 covers 9 bases. This CDR3 has 15 amino acids. V trimming: 0 bases; J trimming: 5 bases; junction bases outside the gene matches: 5. Per germline, CDR1 GTSNPN and CDR2 SVGIG (reference sequence). The CDR3: CAWSVNRGPDQPQHF. In DNA form, the CDR3 reads TGTGCCTGGAGTGTAAACAGGGGGCCCGATCAGCCCCAGCATTTT. The full variable domain, with the rest looked up from reference TRBV30 and TRBJ1-5, is SQTIHQWPATLVQPVGSPLSLECTVEGTSNPNLYWYRQAAGRGLQLLFYSVGIGQISSEVPQNLSASRPQDRQFILSSKKLLLSDSGFYLCAWSVNRGPDQPQHFGDGTRLSIL.

The chain combines TRBV7-6 with TRBJ1-6, with 10 bases lining up with TRBD1. The germline gives CDR1 SGHVS, CDR2 FNYEAQ. The CDR3 runs to 18 residues. Unmatched junction bases numbered 9, after V lost 5 bases and J lost 2 bases. CDR3 coding DNA: TGTGCCAGCAGCCCCGCCGGGACAGGGGAAGCCTATAATTCACCCCTCCACTTT. Translated: CASSPAGTGEAYNSPLHF.

The DNA for the CDR3 is TGCGCCAGCAGCTTGGTGGCAGGGAACTACGAGCAGTACTTC. Translating gives CASSLVAGNYEQYF. The genes are TRBV5-1 and TRBJ2-5; D is possibly TRBD1 (5 bases). The DNA end is more similar to TRBJ2-7, so the J call may be wrong. The germline gives CDR1 SGHRS, CDR2 YFSETQ. The CDR3 spans 14 residues.

The chain combines TRBV30 with TRBJ1-6; tentative D call: TRBD1 (6 bases). CDR3 size: 14 residues. Trimming shortened V by 3 bases and J by 8 bases, and 14 bases separated the two germline ends. CDR1 is GTSNPN, CDR2 SVGIG, per germline (reference sequence). The CDR3 region is CAWRNRVGDSPLHF. Written as DNA, the CDR3 is TGTGCCTGGAGGAACAGGGTGGGGGATTCACCCCTCCACTTT.

The CDR3 nucleotides read TGTGCCAGCATTGGAGATTCAATCACCTTTATTAACTATGGCTACACCTTC. Residues: CASIGDSITFINYGYTF. The chain combines TRBV28 with TRBJ1-2; no reliable D call. The germline V gene has CDR1 MDHEN and CDR2 SYDVKM. This CDR3 is built from 17 residues. V gave up 7 bases and J gave up 1 base, with 22 bases separating them.

V gene TRBV7-8 combines with J gene TRBJ2-6; D gene ambiguous. V gave up 1 base and J gave up 1 base, with 2 bases separating them. CDR3 length: 14 amino acids. The germline gives CDR1 SGHVS, CDR2 FQNEAQ. CDR3 nucleotides: TGTGCCAGCAGCTTAGGATCTGGGGCCAACGTCCTGACTTTC. As protein: CASSLGSGANVLTF. Complete variable domain (other parts from reference TRBV7-8 and TRBJ2-6): GAGVSQSPRYKVAKRGQDVALRCDPISGHVSLFWYQQALGQGPEFLTYFQNEAQLDKSGLPSDRFFAERPEGSVSTLKIQRTQQEDSAVYLCASSLGSGANVLTFGAGSRLTVL.